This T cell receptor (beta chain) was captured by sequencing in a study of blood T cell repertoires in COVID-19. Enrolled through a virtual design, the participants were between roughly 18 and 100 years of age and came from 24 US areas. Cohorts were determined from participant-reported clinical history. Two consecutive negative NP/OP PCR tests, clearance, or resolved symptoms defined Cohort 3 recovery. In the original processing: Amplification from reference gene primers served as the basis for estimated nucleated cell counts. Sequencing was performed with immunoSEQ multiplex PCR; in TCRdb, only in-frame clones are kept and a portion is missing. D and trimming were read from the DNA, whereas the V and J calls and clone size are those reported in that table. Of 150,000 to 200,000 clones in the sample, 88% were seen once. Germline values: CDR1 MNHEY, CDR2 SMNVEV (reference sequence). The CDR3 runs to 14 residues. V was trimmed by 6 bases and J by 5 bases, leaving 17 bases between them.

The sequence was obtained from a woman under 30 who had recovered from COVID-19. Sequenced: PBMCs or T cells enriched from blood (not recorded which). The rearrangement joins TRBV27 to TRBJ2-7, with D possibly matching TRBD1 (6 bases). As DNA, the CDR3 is TGTGCCAGCAGGCTCTCGACAGGTCCCCACGAGCAGTACTTC. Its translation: CASRLSTGPHEQYF.